This TCR beta chain was recovered during a study of shared clonotypes between healthy human individuals. V gave up 6 bases and J gave up 4 bases, with 28 bases separating them. CDR3 length: 18 residues. CDR1 is MDHEN and CDR2 is SYDVKM in the germline V gene. About this clone itself: The antigen is not known.

The donors were adults (healthy and HIV-negative) with no recent acute infections or vaccinations. Whole-study results and caveats: Among donors, clonotype sharing was expected to be affected by sequencing depth.

Sequencing on ten immunoSEQ deep assay plates was performed for unsorted PBMC DNA. Per the study methods: Filtering differed because ImmunoSEQ produced junction-only sequences that carried no quality scores. Repertoires were generated with immunoSEQ multiplex PCR, while TCRdb's copy carries only in-frame clones and drops some. V, J and clone size reflect that table, while D and trimming were determined from the DNA. The table records about 470,000 clones, roughly 77% of them present only once. This clonotype was obtained from a woman between 40 and 55 years old in good health. Some clones in this sample may be carry-over from other donors' samples. V and J are TRBV28 and TRBJ2-7; a possible D gene is TRBD2 (6 bases). Specimen: PBMCs. CDR3 sequence reads: CASSSPWGEGTGGYEQYF. CDR3 nucleotides: TGTGCCAGCAGCTCTCCCTGGGGTGAGGGAACTGGGGGGTACGAGCAGTACTTC.